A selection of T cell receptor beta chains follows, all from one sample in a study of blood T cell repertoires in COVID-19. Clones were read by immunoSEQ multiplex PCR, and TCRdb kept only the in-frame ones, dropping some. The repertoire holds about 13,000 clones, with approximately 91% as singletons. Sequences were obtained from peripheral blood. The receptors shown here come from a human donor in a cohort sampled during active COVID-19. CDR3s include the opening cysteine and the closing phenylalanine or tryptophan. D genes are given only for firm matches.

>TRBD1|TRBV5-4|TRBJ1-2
CASSSPGDRGPDGYTF
TGTGCCAGCAGCTCCCCGGGAGACAGGGGACCGGATGGCTACACCTTC
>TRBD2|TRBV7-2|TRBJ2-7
CASALFQAGGRSEQYF
TGTGCCAGCGCCCTCTTCCAAGCGGGGGGGCGATCCGAGCAGTACTTC
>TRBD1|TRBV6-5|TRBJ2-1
CASSYRTGDEQFF
TGTGCCAGCAGTTACCGGACAGGGGATGAGCAGTTCTTC
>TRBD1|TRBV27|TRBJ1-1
CASSAPLQGARGRNTEAFF
TGTGCCAGCAGTGCCCCCTTACAGGGGGCGCGGGGTAGGAACACTGAAGCTTTCTTT
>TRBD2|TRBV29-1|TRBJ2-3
CSVQRGWTDTQYF
TGCAGCGTGCAGCGGGGGTGGACAGATACGCAGTATTTT
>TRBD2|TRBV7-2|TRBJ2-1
CASSSIAGASYNEQFF
TGTGCCAGCAGCTCAATAGCGGGAGCATCCTACAATGAGCAGTTCTTC
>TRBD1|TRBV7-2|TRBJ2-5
CASSQDRGGETQYF
TGTGCCAGCAGCCAAGACAGGGGAGGCGAGACCCAGTACTTC
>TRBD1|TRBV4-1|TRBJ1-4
CASSAQGASTNEKLFF
TGCGCCAGCAGCGCACAGGGGGCCTCAACTAATGAAAAACTGTTTTTT
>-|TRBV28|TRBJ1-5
CASSRDSNQPQHF
TGTGCCAGCAGTCGGGATAGCAATCAGCCCCAGCATTTT
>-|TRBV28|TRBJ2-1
CASSPRQGVYNEQFF
TGTGCCAGCAGCCCTCGGCAGGGTGTCTACAATGAGCAGTTCTTC